The clone carrying this T cell receptor beta chain was observed a handful of times. The CDR3 spans 16 residues. The J segment lost 8 bases and the V segment lost 0 bases, leaving 5 bases of the junction unmatched. Germline lookup yields CDR1 LNHNV and CDR2 YYDKDF (reference sequence). The sample comes from a study of T cell clones after liver transplantation. Study context: Post-transplant blood was tracked for graft-donor-reactive T cell clones identified in a pre-transplant mixed lymphocyte reaction. As an antigen-independent comparator, third-party-reactive TCRbeta sequences came from pre-transplant mixed lymphocyte reactions.

Generated by immunoSEQ multiplex PCR, the TCRdb table keeps only in-frame clones and is missing some. Here the sample spans 70,000 to 95,000 clones, 83% being singletons. The TCR was taken from a human patient who received a liver transplant. Some T cells may be provided by the graft donor. Sequences were derived from CD4+ T cells from blood, sampled at the 22-month timepoint. The rearrangement joins TRBV15 to TRBJ2-1, with 12 bases that match TRBD2. The CDR3 spells CATSRDVLAGGYEQFF. The DNA of the CDR3 is TGTGCCACCAGCAGAGATGTGCTAGCGGGGGGGTATGAGCAGTTCTTC.